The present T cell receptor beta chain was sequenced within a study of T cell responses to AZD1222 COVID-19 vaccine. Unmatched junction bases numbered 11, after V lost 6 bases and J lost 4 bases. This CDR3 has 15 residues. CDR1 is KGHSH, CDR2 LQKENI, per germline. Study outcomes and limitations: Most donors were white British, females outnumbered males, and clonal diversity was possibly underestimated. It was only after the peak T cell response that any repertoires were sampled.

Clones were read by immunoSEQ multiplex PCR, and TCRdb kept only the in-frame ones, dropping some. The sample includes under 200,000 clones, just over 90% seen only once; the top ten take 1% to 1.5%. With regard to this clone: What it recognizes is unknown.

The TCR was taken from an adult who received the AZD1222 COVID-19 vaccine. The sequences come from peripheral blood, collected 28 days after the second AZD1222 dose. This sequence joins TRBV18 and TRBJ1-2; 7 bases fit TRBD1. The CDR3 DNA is TGTGCCAGCTCCCCCGGGACAGATGTCATCTATGGCTACACCTTC. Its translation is CASSPGTDVIYGYTF. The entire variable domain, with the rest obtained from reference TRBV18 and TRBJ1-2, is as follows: NAGVMQNPRHLVRRRGQEARLRCSPMKGHSHVYWYRQLPEEGLKFMVYLQKENIIDESGMPKERFSAEFPKEGPSILRIQQVVRGDSAAYFCASSPGTDVIYGYTFGSGTRLTVV.